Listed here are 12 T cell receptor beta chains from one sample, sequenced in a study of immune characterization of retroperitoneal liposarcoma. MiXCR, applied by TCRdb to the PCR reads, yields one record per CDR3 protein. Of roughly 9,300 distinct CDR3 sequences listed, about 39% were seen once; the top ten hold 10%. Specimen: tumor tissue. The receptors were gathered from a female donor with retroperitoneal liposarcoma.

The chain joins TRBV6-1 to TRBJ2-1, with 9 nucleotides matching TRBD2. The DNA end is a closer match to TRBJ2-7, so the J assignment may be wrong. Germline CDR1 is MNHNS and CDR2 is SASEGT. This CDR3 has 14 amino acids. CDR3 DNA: TGTGCCAGCAGAACCTTAGGGACTAGCTGGGAGCAGTACTTC. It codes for CASRTLGTSWEQYF.

DNA for the CDR3: TGTGCCAGCAGTGGGTCGGACAGGGCTGTCTATGGCTACACCTTC. It codes for CASSGSDRAVYGYTF. The gene calls are TRBV6-1 and TRBJ1-2; 8 bases map to TRBD1. This CDR3 comprises 15 residues. The J segment lost 4 bases and the V segment lost 4 bases, leaving 8 bases of the junction unmatched. Per the germline V gene, CDR1 is MNHNS and CDR2 is SASEGT.

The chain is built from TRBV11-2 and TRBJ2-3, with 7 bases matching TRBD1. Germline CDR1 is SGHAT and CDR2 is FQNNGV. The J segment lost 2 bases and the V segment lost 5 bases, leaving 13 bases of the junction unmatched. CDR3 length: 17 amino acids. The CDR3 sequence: CASSELDRVLLTDTQYF. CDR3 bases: TGTGCCAGCAGCGAACTCGACAGGGTTCTTCTCACAGATACGCAGTATTTT.

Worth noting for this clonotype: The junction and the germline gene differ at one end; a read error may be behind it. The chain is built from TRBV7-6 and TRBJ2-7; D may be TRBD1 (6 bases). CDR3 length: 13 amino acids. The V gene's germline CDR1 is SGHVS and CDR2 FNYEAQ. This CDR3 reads CASSLSGDYEQYF. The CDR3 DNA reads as TGTGCTAGCAGCTTATCAGGGGATTACGAGCAGTACTTC.

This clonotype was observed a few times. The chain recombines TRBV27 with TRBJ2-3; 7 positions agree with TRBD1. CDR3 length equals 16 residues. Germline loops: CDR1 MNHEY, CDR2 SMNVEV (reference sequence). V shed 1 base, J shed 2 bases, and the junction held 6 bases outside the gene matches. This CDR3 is CASSLYKTGITDTQYF. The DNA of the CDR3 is TGTGCCAGCAGTTTATATAAGACAGGGATCACAGATACGCAGTATTTT.

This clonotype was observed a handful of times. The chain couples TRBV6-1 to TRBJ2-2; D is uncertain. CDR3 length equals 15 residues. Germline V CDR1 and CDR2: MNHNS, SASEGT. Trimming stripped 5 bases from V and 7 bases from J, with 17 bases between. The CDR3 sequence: CASSLRQKGGGELFF. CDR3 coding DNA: TGTGCCAGCAGTCTTCGCCAAAAAGGTGGCGGGGAGCTGTTTTTT.

The CDR3 spells CASSLRPYNEQFF. The CDR3 DNA follows: TGTGCCAGCAGCTTACGGCCCTACAATGAGCAGTTCTTC. V and J are TRBV7-2 and TRBJ2-1; D unresolved. Germline CDR1 and CDR2: SGHTA and FQGNSA. The length of the CDR3 is 13 residues. V gave up 2 bases and J gave up 2 bases, with 4 bases separating them.

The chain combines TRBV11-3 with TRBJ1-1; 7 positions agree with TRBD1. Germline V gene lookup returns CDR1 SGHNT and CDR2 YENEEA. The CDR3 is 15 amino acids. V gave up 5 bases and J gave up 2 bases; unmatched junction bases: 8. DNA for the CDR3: TGTGCCAGCAGCCGCTGGGACAGCACCAACACTGAAGCTTTCTTT. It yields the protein CASSRWDSTNTEAFF.

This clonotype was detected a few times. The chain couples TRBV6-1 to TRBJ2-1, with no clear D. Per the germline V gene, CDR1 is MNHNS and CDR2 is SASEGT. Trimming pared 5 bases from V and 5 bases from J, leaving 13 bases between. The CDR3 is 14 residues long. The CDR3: CASSRSGRNNEQFF. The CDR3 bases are TGTGCCAGCAGTAGGTCAGGACGCAACAATGAGCAGTTCTTC.

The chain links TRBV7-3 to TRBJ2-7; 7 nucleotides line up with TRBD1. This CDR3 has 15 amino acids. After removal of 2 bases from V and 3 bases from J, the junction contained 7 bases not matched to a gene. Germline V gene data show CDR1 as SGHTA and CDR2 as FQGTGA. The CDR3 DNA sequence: TGTGCCAGCAGCTTAGGAGCCGGACAGGACTACGAGCAGTACTTC. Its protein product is CASSLGAGQDYEQYF.

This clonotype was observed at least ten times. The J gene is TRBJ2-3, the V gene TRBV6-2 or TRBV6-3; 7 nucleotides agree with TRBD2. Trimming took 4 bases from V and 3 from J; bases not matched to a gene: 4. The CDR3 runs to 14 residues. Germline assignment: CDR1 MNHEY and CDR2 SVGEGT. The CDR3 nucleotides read TGTGCCAGCAGTTTTCTAGCGGAGACAGATACGCAGTATTTT. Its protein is CASSFLAETDTQYF.

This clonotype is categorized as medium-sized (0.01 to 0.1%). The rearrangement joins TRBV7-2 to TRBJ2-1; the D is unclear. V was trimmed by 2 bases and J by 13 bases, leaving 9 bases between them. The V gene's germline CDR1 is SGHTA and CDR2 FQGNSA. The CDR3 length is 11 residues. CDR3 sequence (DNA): TGTGCCAGCAGCTTAAGAGAGACCCAGTTCTTC. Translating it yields CASSLRETQFF.